Below, 5 T cell receptor beta chains from the same sample are listed, as sequenced in a study of OX40 agonist ivuxolimab in advanced cancers. The method behind the library was the immunoSEQ multiplex PCR assay. TCRdb limited this immuneACCESS table to in-frame rearrangements with V and J called. A share of clones is missing; checked studies link under half to unresolved V genes, and the rest is unexplained. This sample gives 7,500 to 9,500 clones in total; about 88% of them show up just once. Almost 30% of the sample lies in the top ten. The sample here was CD4+ or CD8+ T cells sorted from blood, taken in a trial of the OX40 agonist ivuxolimab. These receptor sequences come from an adult with an advanced solid tumor such as melanoma, head and neck, liver or kidney cancer.

This sequence joins TRBV6-5 and TRBJ2-7; D is uncertain. Trimming took off 5 bases at V and 3 bases at J, with 11 bases between the two ends. CDR3 length: 13 residues. Germline values: CDR1 MNHEY, CDR2 SVGAGI. CDR3 in amino acids: CASSVGDYYEQYF. The CDR3, as DNA: TGTGCCAGCAGTGTAGGAGATTACTACGAGCAGTACTTC.

The gene calls are TRBV4-1 and TRBJ2-7, with 7 bases identical to TRBD1. Trimming at V came to 3 bases and at J to 4 bases, leaving 6 bases not matched to a gene. The CDR3 has 14 amino acids. CDR1 and CDR2 (germline): MGHRA, YSYEKL. The CDR3 sequence is CASSHPGQAYEQYF. CDR3 coding DNA: TGCGCCAGCAGCCACCCCGGACAGGCGTACGAGCAGTACTTC.

This chain links TRBV5-1 with TRBJ2-7, with 7 nucleotides matching TRBD1. The CDR3 is 14 residues long. V lost 4 bases to trimming and J lost 6 bases; unmatched junction nucleotides: 10. Per germline, CDR1 SGHRS and CDR2 YFSETQ. The CDR3 DNA sequence: TGCGCCAGCAGCAAAGGTACAGGGGCCTCCGAGCAGTACTTC. Its protein product is CASSKGTGASEQYF.

CDR3 DNA: TGTGCCACCTCGAGCCCTGGGGAGCAGTACTTC. Its protein is CATSSPGEQYF. The V and J genes are TRBV28 and TRBJ2-7; D uncertain. Germline loops: CDR1 MDHEN, CDR2 SYDVKM. With 10 bases removed from V and 7 bases from J, the gap between germline ends came to 14 bases. The CDR3 has 11 amino acids.

In this sample, this clone turned up once. This chain uses TRBV13 with TRBJ2-5; the match to TRBD1 covers 7 bases. The V segment lost 7 bases and the J segment 0 bases; nucleotides outside the gene matches: 5. Looked up from germline, CDR1 is PRHDT and CDR2 is FYEKMQ (reference sequence). This CDR3 spans 14 amino acids. The CDR3 is CASTGGVYQETQYF. CDR3 bases: TGTGCCAGCACAGGGGGAGTGTACCAAGAGACCCAGTACTTC.